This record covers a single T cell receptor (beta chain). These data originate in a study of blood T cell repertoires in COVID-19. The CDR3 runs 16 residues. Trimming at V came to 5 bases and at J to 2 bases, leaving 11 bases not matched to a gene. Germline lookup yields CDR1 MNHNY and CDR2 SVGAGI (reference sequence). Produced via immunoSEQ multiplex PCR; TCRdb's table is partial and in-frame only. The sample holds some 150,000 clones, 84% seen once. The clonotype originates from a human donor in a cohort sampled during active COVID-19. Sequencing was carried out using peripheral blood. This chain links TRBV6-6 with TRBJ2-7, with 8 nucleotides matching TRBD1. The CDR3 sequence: CASSRGPGQGTYEQYF. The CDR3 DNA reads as TGTGCCAGCAGTCGTGGACCCGGACAGGGCACCTACGAGCAGTACTTC.